Below, 9 T cell receptor beta chains from the same sample are listed, as sequenced in a study of tumor and adjacent non-tumor tissue in lung cancer. Three rounds of nested PCR, following a modified ARM-PCR protocol, produced the TCRbeta library. TCRdb re-analysed the multiplex PCR reads in MiXCR, keeping a single row per CDR3 protein. The table has about 76,000 distinct CDR3 sequences, 80% to 90% seen once. The template was RNA from unsorted bulk tissue. Distant lung tissue was collected more than 3 cm away from the tumor edge. Sequenced material: distant non-tumor lung tissue. The source of these receptors is a man aged 55 to 70 with non-small cell lung cancer.

The chain has TRBV20-1 and TRBJ2-1, with a possible D match to TRBD2 (7 bases). The V end was cut by 6 bases, the J end by 9 bases, with 21 bases between. This CDR3 region has 14 residues. Germline V gene data show CDR1 as DFQATT and CDR2 as SNEGSKA (reference sequence). CDR3 loop: CSASIGGGPIEQFF. The CDR3 nucleotides read TGCAGTGCGTCGATAGGGGGAGGGCCAATTGAGCAGTTCTTC.

Concerning this clonotype itself: A clone one base away is much larger, so this may be a read error. The chain joins TRBV4-1 to TRBJ2-2; the D gene is possibly TRBD2 (5 bases). This CDR3 region has 16 residues. The germline gives CDR1 MGHRA, CDR2 YSYEKL. The CDR3 sequence is CASSQEVHRSSGKLFF. The CDR3, as DNA: TGCGCCAGCAGCCAAGAAGTCCATCGGTCCTCCGGGAAGCTGTTTTTT.

A word on this clonotype: At one boundary the junction diverges from the germline segment, which might be a read error. V is TRBV11-2 and J is TRBJ2-5; the D is unclear. The CDR3 totals 13 residues. Germline V lookup: CDR1 SGHAT, CDR2 FQNNGV. The CDR3 protein is CASSPRREETQHF. As DNA, the CDR3 is TGTGCCAGCAGCCCTAGAAGGGAAGAGACCCAGCACTTC.

As concerns this clonotype: This sequence may be a read error, since a much larger clone differs from it by one base. The chain employs TRBV10-2 and TRBJ1-3, with 7 bases matching TRBD1. V shed 6 bases, J shed 3 bases, and the junction held 11 bases outside the gene matches. CDR1 and CDR2 from the germline V gene are WSHSY and SAAADI. The CDR3 contains 16 residues. The CDR3 spells CASRERGGADGNTIYF. The CDR3 nucleotides are TGCGCCAGCAGAGAGAGAGGGGGCGCGGATGGAAACACCATATATTTT.

The rearrangement uses TRBV5-4 and TRBJ1-1; D might be TRBD1 (5 bases). Trimming cost V 8 bases and J 4 bases, with 24 bases left between them. The CDR3 has 16 amino acids. CDR1 is SGHNT, CDR2 YYREEE, per germline (reference sequence). As DNA, the CDR3 is TGTGCCAGTAGCCGCGGTGTTGGGGCGTTGGGCACTGAAGCTTTCTTT. Translating it yields CASSRGVGALGTEAFF. The whole variable domain, filled in from reference TRBV5-4 and TRBJ1-1, reads ETGVTQSPTHLIKTRGQQVTLRCSSQSGHNTVSWYQQALGQGPQFIFQYYREEENGRGNFPPRFSGLQFPNYSSELNVNALELDDSALYLCASSRGVGALGTEAFFGQGTRLTVV.

This clonotype has ten or more counts. The genes are TRBV5-4 and TRBJ2-7; D is tentatively TRBD1 or TRBD2 (5 bases each). Trimming cost V 0 bases and J 1 base, with 14 bases left between them. Germline CDR1 SGHNT, CDR2 YYREEE (reference sequence). The CDR3 has 16 amino acids. The CDR3 DNA reads as TGTGCCAGCAGCTTGGCGGGGACCGCCGTATCCTACGAGCAGTACTTC. This encodes CASSLAGTAVSYEQYF.

This clonotype was picked up one time. One junction end disagrees with the germline gene, perhaps due to a read error. This rearrangement joins TRBV6-1 to TRBJ2-2; D gene ambiguous. The length of the CDR3 is 14 residues. The V gene's germline CDR1 is MNHNS and CDR2 SASEGT. The CDR3 region has the DNA TGTGCCAGCAGTGTTCAGGCGAGCACCGGAGAGCTGTTTTTT. Translating gives CASSVQASTGELFF.

Note on this clonotype: This may be a read error, as it is one base from a much larger clone. V gene TRBV28 combines with J gene TRBJ2-6; a weak D match, TRBD2 (5 bases). The germline V and J ends were trimmed by 7 bases and 2 bases, with 21 bases remaining between them. Germline V CDR1 and CDR2: MDHEN, SYDVKM. This CDR3 region has 18 residues. CDR3 nucleotide sequence: TGTGCCAGCAACCTAATGGACTCTCCTCGGGCTGGGGCCAACGTCCTGACTTTC. Translating gives CASNLMDSPRAGANVLTF.

Comment on this clonotype: The conserved closing phenylalanine or tryptophan is absent in this CDR3, likely reflecting a read error. This rearrangement joins TRBV29-1 to TRBJ1-1; D gene ambiguous. This CDR3 is 12 amino acids long. V lost 1 base and J lost 8, with 11 bases in between. CDR1 is SQVTM, CDR2 ANQGSEA, per germline. DNA of the CDR3: TGCAGCGTTGAAGGTTGGGTGGTAGAAGCTTTCCTT. Protein sequence: CSVEGWVVEAFL.